This T cell receptor (beta chain) was captured by sequencing in a study of T cell responses to AZD1222 COVID-19 vaccine. About the study: Some second doses came at about 4 weeks and others at about 12 weeks; these were pooled.

CDR1 KGHDR and CDR2 SFDVKD come from the germline V gene. Trimming cost V 2 bases and J 0 bases, with 7 bases left between them. The CDR3 is 16 residues long. The data were produced by immunoSEQ multiplex PCR, yet TCRdb's version contains in-frame clones alone and is incomplete. The sample gives approximately 68,000 clones, about 91% of which show up once; less than 20% is in the top ten. Study-wide points: There were repertoire samples only from the period after the peak T cell response. Most donors were white British, females outnumbered males, and clonal diversity was possibly underestimated.

About this clone: No antigen is known for it.

The source was peripheral blood, collected on day 0 of AZD1222 vaccination. The rearrangement links TRBV24-1 to TRBJ2-6; possibly TRBD1 for D (6 bases). The receptor comes from an adult in good health. Written as DNA, the CDR3 is TGTGCCACCAGTGATTCACAGGGCTCTGGGGCCAACGTCCTGACTTTC. Translated: CATSDSQGSGANVLTF.